Included here is one T cell receptor (beta chain) sequence, with context. This sample includes further DNA sequences coding for the same CDR3. The method was immunoSEQ multiplex PCR; TCRdb's version includes in-frame clones alone and lacks a portion of them. This table holds 2 million to 2.5 million clones, about 94% found once. The CDR3 has 13 residues. CDR1 is MNHEY and CDR2 is SVGAGI in the germline V gene. Trimming took off 5 bases at V and 3 bases at J, with 11 bases between the two ends. The source of the sample is a study of shared clonotypes between healthy human individuals. The chain has TRBV6-5 and TRBJ2-7, with D perhaps TRBD1 (6 bases). The sequence came from a young man in good health. Sample: naive CD4+ T cells sorted from blood. Subset: CD45RA+ positively selected. CDR3 in amino acids: CASSRDISYEQYF. CDR3 sequence (DNA): TGTGCCAGCAGTAGGGACATCAGCTACGAGCAGTACTTC.